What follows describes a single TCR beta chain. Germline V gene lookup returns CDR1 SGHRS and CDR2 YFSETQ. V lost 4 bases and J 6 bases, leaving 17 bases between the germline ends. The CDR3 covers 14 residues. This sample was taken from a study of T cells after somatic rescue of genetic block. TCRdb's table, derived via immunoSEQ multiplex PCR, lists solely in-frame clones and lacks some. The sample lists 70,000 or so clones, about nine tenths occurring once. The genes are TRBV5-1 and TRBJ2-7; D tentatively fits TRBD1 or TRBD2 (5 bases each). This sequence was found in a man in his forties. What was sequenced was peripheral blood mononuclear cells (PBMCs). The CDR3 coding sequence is TGCGCCAGCAGCCCCATCTCCCAGGGAGCCGAGCAGTACTTC. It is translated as CASSPISQGAEQYF.